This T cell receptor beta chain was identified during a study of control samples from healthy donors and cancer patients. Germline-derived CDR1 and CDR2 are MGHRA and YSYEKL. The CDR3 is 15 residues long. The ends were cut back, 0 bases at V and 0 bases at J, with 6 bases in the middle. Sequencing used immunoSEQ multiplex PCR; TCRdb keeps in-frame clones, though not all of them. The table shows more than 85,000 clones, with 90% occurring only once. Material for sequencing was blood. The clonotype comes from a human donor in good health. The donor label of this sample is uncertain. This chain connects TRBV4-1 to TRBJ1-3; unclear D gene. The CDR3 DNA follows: TGCGCCAGCAGCCAAGAGAGCTACTCTGGAAACACCATATATTTT. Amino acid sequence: CASSQESYSGNTIYF.